This TCR beta chain was identified in a study of Ad26.COV2.S vaccination and SARS-CoV-2 variants. A word on this clone: What it binds is not known.

The study, taken as a whole, reports: Comparability of non-spike TCR breadth was observed across vaccine and placebo recipients.

Stated treatment: around 19 received Ad26.COV2.S at low or high dose, single or two shots; 5 received placebo; per-sample allocation not given. Sampling occurred on day 63 after the first vaccine or placebo injection. Built on an Ad26 vector, the vaccine expressed Wuhan-strain SARS-CoV-2 spike. CDR3 length: 11 residues. Trimming cost V 5 bases and J 2 bases, with 4 bases left between them. Germline V gene data show CDR1 as SGHVS and CDR2 as FQNEAQ. Measured with immunoSEQ multiplex PCR; TCRdb has only the in-frame clones, and not every one. Of 500,000 or so clones listed, around nine tenths are singletons.

The sample in question was peripheral blood, obtained in a trial of Ad26.COV2.S vaccine versus placebo. This TCR was sampled from a person aged 18-60 years who received the Ad26.COV2.S COVID-19 vaccine or a placebo. The V and J genes are TRBV7-8 and TRBJ2-7; D is unresolved. CDR3 amino acids: CASSPAYEQYF. CDR3 nucleotide sequence: TGTGCCAGCAGCCCCGCCTACGAGCAGTACTTC.